Following are 22 T cell receptor beta chains from one sample sequenced in a study of T-cell reconstitution after alpha-beta-depleted transplantation in children. Unique molecular identifiers were incorporated during preparation of the TCRbeta library. TCRdb fed the PCR reads into MiXCR, producing one record per CDR3 protein. This table has about 74,000 distinct CDR3 sequences, roughly 14% appearing once. The sequences come from PBMCs, mostly from graft donor cells, collected 180 days after TCRalphabeta/CD19-depleted stem cell transplant. These TCRs come from a male patient between 2 and 10 years old who had a stem cell transplant for acute lymphoblastic leukemia, so the T cells may come from the graft donor.

This clonotype turned up a few times. This rearrangement joins TRBV5-1 to TRBJ1-1; possible D gene TRBD1, 5 bases. V lost 5 bases to trimming and J lost 7 bases, with 9 bases between them. CDR1 is SGHRS and CDR2 is YFSETQ in the germline V gene. The CDR3 sequence is 11 residues long. CDR3 bases: TGCGCCAGCAGTTTCGACAGTGAAGCTTTCTTT. It codes for CASSFDSEAFF.

The V and J genes are TRBV20-1 and TRBJ2-1; D might be TRBD2 (5 bases). V lost 7 bases, J lost 3 bases, and 13 bases lay in between. Per germline, CDR1 DFQATT and CDR2 SNEGSKA (reference sequence). CDR3 size: 13 residues. CDR3 loop: CSDRKDYYNEQFF. CDR3 DNA: TGCAGTGATCGTAAAGACTACTACAATGAGCAGTTCTTC.

This clonotype was found a few times. This rearrangement joins TRBV5-1 to TRBJ2-3, with 7 positions matching TRBD2. V shed 3 bases and J 2 bases; nucleotides not matched to a gene: 18. The CDR3 has 19 amino acids. Germline lookup yields CDR1 SGHRS and CDR2 YFSETQ. The CDR3 region is CASSSWGGSTPLLTDTQYF. In DNA, the CDR3 is TGCGCCAGCAGCTCCTGGGGGGGGAGTACCCCACTTCTCACAGATACGCAGTATTTT.

This clonotype turned up a few times. The CDR3 reads CASTTGKNYGYTF. CDR3 bases: TGTGCCAGCACCACAGGGAAAAACTATGGCTACACCTTC. The rearrangement joins TRBV12-3 or TRBV12-4 to TRBJ1-2; D perhaps matches TRBD1 (6 bases). This CDR3 region has 13 residues. V lost 7 bases to trimming and J lost 2 bases, with 11 bases between them.

The rearrangement joins TRBV10-3 to TRBJ2-3; tentative D call: TRBD2 (7 bases). Germline assignment: CDR1 ENHRY and CDR2 SYGVKD. CDR3 size: 15 residues. V was trimmed by 10 bases and J by 5 bases, leaving 22 bases between them. CDR3 region: CASSRGRGLGDTQYF. CDR3 DNA sequence: TGTGCCAGCTCGAGAGGGCGGGGGCTGGGAGATACGCAGTATTTT.

The rearrangement joins TRBV6-6 to TRBJ1-1, with D unclear. V was pared by 5 bases and J by 5 bases, with 12 bases between. Germline V gives CDR1 MNHNY, CDR2 SVGAGI (reference sequence). This CDR3 is built from 13 residues. The CDR3 sequence is CASSPGRRTEAFF. CDR3 coding DNA: TGTGCCAGCAGTCCGGGCCGTAGGACTGAAGCTTTCTTT.

This clonotype was detected only a few times. The V call is TRBV7-2, the J call TRBJ2-5; 10 bases match TRBD1. After removal of 5 bases from V and 5 bases from J, the junction contained 5 bases not matched to a gene. CDR1 SGHTA and CDR2 FQGNSA come from the germline V gene. This CDR3 contains 14 residues. The CDR3 DNA sequence: TGTGCCAGCAGCGCCGACAGGGGGCGCGAGACCCAGTACTTC. Translated: CASSADRGRETQYF.

This clonotype occurred a few times. The genes are TRBV5-1 and TRBJ2-1, with D tentatively TRBD2 (6 bases). CDR1 and CDR2 (germline): SGHRS, YFSETQ. The V end was cut by 5 bases, the J end by 0 bases, with 15 bases between. The CDR3 sequence is 16 residues long. The CDR3 sequence is CASSLSGRSSYNEQFF. CDR3 nucleotide sequence: TGCGCCAGCAGTCTAAGCGGGCGAAGCTCCTACAATGAGCAGTTCTTC.

This clonotype was seen ten or more times. The rearrangement links TRBV4-3 to TRBJ2-1; D unclear. V was clipped by 0 bases and J by 0 bases, with 6 bases between them. CDR3 length: 15 residues. Germline V gives CDR1 LGHNA, CDR2 YSLEER. The CDR3 here is CASSQDGSSYNEQFF. In DNA form, the CDR3 reads TGCGCCAGCAGCCAAGATGGAAGCTCCTACAATGAGCAGTTCTTC.

A word on this clonotype: The CDR3 does not end in the conserved phenylalanine or tryptophan, so this is likely a read error. The chain combines TRBV9 with TRBJ2-5; TRBD2 agrees at 7 bases. Germline CDR1 SGDLS, CDR2 YYNGEE. The CDR3 has 13 residues. The V gene end was trimmed by 4 bases and the J gene end by 5 bases; junction bases not matched to a gene: 5. CDR3 sequence reads: CASSSSGRETQYL. The CDR3 bases are TGTGCCAGCAGCTCTAGCGGCCGGGAGACCCAGTACCTC.

The genes are TRBV4-3 and TRBJ2-2; a weak D match, TRBD1 (5 bases). The CDR3 consists of 16 residues. V lost 0 bases and J lost 2, with 10 bases in between. Germline V lookup: CDR1 LGHNA, CDR2 YSLEER. CDR3 sequence reads: CASSQDRAGNTGELFF. For the CDR3, the DNA is TGCGCCAGCAGCCAAGACAGGGCCGGTAACACCGGGGAGCTGTTTTTT.

The chain is built from TRBV19 and TRBJ1-2; D gene ambiguous. Germline V gene data show CDR1 as LNHDA and CDR2 as SQIVND (reference sequence). CDR3 length equals 11 residues. V was shortened by 11 bases and J by 0 bases, with 7 bases between the two germline ends. The CDR3 spells CAVQANYGYTF. CDR3 coding DNA: TGTGCCGTCCAAGCTAACTATGGCTACACCTTC.

This clonotype was seen a few times. The chain combines TRBV20-1 with TRBJ1-6, with a possible D match to TRBD1 (6 bases). The CDR3 length is 12 residues. The germline V gene encodes CDR1 DFQATT and CDR2 SNEGSKA (reference sequence). CDR3 DNA: TGCAGCCTGGGACATAAGTTCTCACCCCTCCACTTT. Translation gives CSLGHKFSPLHF.

The sample holds a few counts of this clonotype. The V gene is TRBV9, the J gene TRBJ2-5, with a possible D match to TRBD1 (5 bases). Deletions cut 0 bases from V and 4 bases from J, with 13 bases between. The CDR3 is 15 residues long. Germline CDR1 is SGDLS and CDR2 is YYNGEE. Here the CDR3 reads CASSVEGAARETQYF. As DNA, the CDR3 is TGTGCCAGCAGCGTAGAAGGGGCAGCCCGAGAGACCCAGTACTTC.

This clonotype was observed a handful of times. This chain links TRBV25-1 with TRBJ1-5; perhaps TRBD1 as D (6 bases). Trimming took 5 bases from V and 7 from J, leaving 12 bases between them. This CDR3 is built from 13 residues. Germline CDR1 MGHDK, CDR2 SYGVNS. The CDR3 DNA reads TGTGCCAGCAGTAAAAGGGGGAACCAGCCCCAGCATTTT. It codes for CASSKRGNQPQHF.

The table lists this clonotype with many counts. The chain is built from TRBV10-3 and TRBJ2-2, with 13 positions matching TRBD2. The CDR3 has 15 amino acids. The germline CDR1 and CDR2 sequences are ENHRY and SYGVKD. Trimming at V came to 7 bases and at J to 4 bases, leaving 3 bases not matched to a gene. CDR3 bases: TGTGCCATCACCAGACTAGCGGGAGGCACCGGGGAGCTGTTTTTT. This encodes CAITRLAGGTGELFF.

J is TRBJ2-1 and V is TRBV11-2; 7 positions agree with TRBD2. CDR3 length equals 14 residues. Germline trimming cut 4 bases from V and 1 base from J; bases unmatched to any gene: 1. Germline-derived CDR1 and CDR2 are SGHAT and FQNNGV. The CDR3 region is CASSSGGSYNEQFF. In DNA form, the CDR3 reads TGTGCCAGCAGCTCGGGAGGTTCCTACAATGAGCAGTTCTTC.

This clonotype was seen a handful of times. The J gene is TRBJ1-1, the V gene TRBV19; D gene unclear. The CDR3 is 13 residues long. The ends were cut back, 6 bases at V and 6 bases at J, with 14 bases in the middle. Germline CDR1 and CDR2: LNHDA and SQIVND (reference sequence). The CDR3 coding sequence is TGTGCCAGTAGCCATCCGAGAGGCTCTGAAGCTTTCTTT. Its protein product is CASSHPRGSEAFF.

This rearrangement joins TRBV28 to TRBJ1-1; D remains ambiguous. The CDR3 totals 12 residues. Trimming pared 3 bases from V and 5 bases from J, leaving 7 bases between. Germline V CDR1 and CDR2: MDHEN, SYDVKM. The CDR3 is CASSFWATEAFF. In DNA, the CDR3 is TGTGCCAGCAGTTTCTGGGCAACTGAAGCTTTCTTT.

This clonotype was detected only a few times. The chain joins TRBV9 to TRBJ2-5, with TRBD2 identical over 7 bases. V lost 4 bases and J lost 3; bases outside the gene matches: 12. Looked up from germline, CDR1 is SGDLS and CDR2 is YYNGEE. CDR3 length: 16 residues. CDR3 nucleotide sequence: TGTGCCAGCAGCCCCCAAGCCCTAGCGGTAAAAGAGACCCAGTACTTC. Amino acid sequence: CASSPQALAVKETQYF.

This clonotype was seen repeatedly, ten times or more. The CDR3 sequence is CAISSLGANYGYTF. The CDR3 DNA follows: TGTGCCATCAGCTCCTTGGGAGCTAACTATGGCTACACCTTC. The chain recombines TRBV10-3 with TRBJ1-2; D gene ambiguous. Trimming took 6 bases from V and 0 from J, leaving 11 bases between them. CDR1 is ENHRY and CDR2 is SYGVKD in the germline V gene. The CDR3 has 14 amino acids.

This clonotype was observed many times. This chain uses TRBV29-1 with TRBJ2-7; a weak D match, TRBD1 (5 bases). CDR1 is SQVTM and CDR2 is ANQGSEA in the germline V gene. Between the trimmed V and J ends, which lost 7 bases and 7 bases, there was a span of 11 bases. The CDR3 runs 10 residues. CDR3 in DNA: TGCAGCGCGCAGGGTAGTGAGCAGTACTTC. Its protein is CSAQGSEQYF.